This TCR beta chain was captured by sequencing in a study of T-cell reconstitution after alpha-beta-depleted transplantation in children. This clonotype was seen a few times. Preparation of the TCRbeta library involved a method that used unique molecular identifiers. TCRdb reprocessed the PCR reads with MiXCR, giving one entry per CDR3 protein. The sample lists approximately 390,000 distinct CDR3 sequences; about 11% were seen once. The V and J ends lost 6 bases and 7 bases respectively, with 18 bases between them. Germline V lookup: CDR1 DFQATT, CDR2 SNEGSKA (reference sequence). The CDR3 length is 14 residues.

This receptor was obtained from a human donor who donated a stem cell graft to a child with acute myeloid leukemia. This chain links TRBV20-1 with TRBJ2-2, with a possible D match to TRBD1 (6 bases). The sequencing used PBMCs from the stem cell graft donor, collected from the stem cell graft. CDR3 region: CSAQSTGSGGELFF. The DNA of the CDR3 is TGCAGTGCGCAATCCACAGGGAGTGGCGGGGAGCTGTTTTTT.